One T cell receptor beta chain is described in this entry. What it recognizes is unknown. Unique molecular identifiers were added to individual cDNA molecules. Each CDR3 protein gets one entry after TCRdb re-called the 5' RACE reads with MiXCR. Of about 60,000 distinct CDR3 sequences in the sample, approximately 12% were seen once. This entry belongs to a study of early T cells in non-severe SARS-CoV-2 infection. Study at large: Chains stayed unpaired after sequencing of bulk RNA from unsorted whole blood. The study, taken as a whole, reports: A preference for anti-spike CD8 responses marked VDJdb matching, which missed private and CD4 specificities.

V was trimmed by 3 bases and J by 0 bases, leaving 3 bases between them. The V gene's germline CDR1 is DFQATT and CDR2 SNEGSKA (reference sequence). The CDR3 spans 12 residues. This sequence originates from an adult who was a healthcare worker with PCR-confirmed SARS-CoV-2 infection or an uninfected control (not recorded which). The specimen was whole blood. This chain uses TRBV20-1 with TRBJ1-3; no reliable D call. CDR3 protein: CSASSSGNTIYF. CDR3 coding DNA: TGCAGTGCTAGCAGCTCTGGAAACACCATATATTTT.